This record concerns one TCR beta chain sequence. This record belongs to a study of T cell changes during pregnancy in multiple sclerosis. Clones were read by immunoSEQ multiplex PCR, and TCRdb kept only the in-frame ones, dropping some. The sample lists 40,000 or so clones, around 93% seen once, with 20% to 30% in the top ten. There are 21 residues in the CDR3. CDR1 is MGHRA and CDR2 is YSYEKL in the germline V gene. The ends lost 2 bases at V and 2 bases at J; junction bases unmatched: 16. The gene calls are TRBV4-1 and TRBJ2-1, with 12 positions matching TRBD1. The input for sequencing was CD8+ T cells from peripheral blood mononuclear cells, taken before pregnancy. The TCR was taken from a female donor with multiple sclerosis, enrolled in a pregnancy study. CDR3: CASSQRPGQGAGGRTYNEQFF. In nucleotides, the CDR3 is TGCGCCAGCAGCCAACGACCGGGACAGGGGGCAGGGGGGAGGACCTACAATGAGCAGTTCTTC.